This entry lists 22 T cell receptor beta chains sequenced from one sample in a study of T cells in Graves' hyperthyroidism and ophthalmopathy. TCR beta CDR3 regions were amplified from RNA transcripts. HTBI primers were employed in a first-round RT-PCR of the TCR CDR3. TCRdb fed the multiplex PCR reads into MiXCR, producing one record per CDR3 protein. The profile shows 100,000 to 130,000 distinct CDR3 sequences, approximately 15% of them singletons. Sequencing was performed on blood. The receptors shown here come from a woman between 50 and 59 years old with Graves' hyperthyroidism.

Notes on this clonotype: A read error is possible here, since a much larger clone lies one base away. The chain has TRBV14 and TRBJ1-1; tentatively, D is TRBD1 (5 bases). Germline CDR1 reads SGHDN; CDR2 reads FVKESK. The V end was cut by 7 bases, the J end by 9 bases, with 15 bases between. This CDR3 spans 12 amino acids. Here the CDR3 reads CASNHRDLKAFF. The CDR3 DNA is TGTGCCAGCAACCATAGGGACCTCAAAGCTTTCTTT. The full variable domain, with the rest looked up from reference TRBV14 and TRBJ1-1, is EAGVTQFPSHSVIEKGQTVTLRCDPISGHDNLYWYRRVMGKEIKFLLHFVKESKQDESGMPNNRFLAERTGGTYSTLKVQPAELEDSGVYFCASNHRDLKAFFGQGTRLTVV.

This clonotype was observed at least ten times. The chain combines TRBV11-2 with TRBJ2-1; 8 bases are a match to TRBD2. Germline assignment: CDR1 SGHAT and CDR2 FQNNGV. The CDR3 has 16 residues. Trimming cost V 5 bases and J 3 bases; bases outside gene matches: 9. CDR3 sequence: CASSPRLAQSYNEQFF. CDR3 DNA: TGTGCCAGCAGCCCGAGACTAGCGCAGAGCTACAATGAGCAGTTCTTC.

Many counts were recorded for this clonotype. The chain has TRBV4-2 and TRBJ1-1, with D possibly being TRBD1 (5 bases). Germline V lookup: CDR1 LGHNA, CDR2 YNFKEQ. The CDR3 covers 15 residues. V gave up 3 bases and J gave up 1 base, with 12 bases separating them. The CDR3 spells CASSQVQGENTEAFF. The CDR3 DNA reads as TGTGCCAGCAGCCAGGTGCAGGGAGAGAACACTGAAGCTTTCTTT.

In its sample, this clonotype was seen a few times. A read error may be the cause here, since a much bigger clone is one base away. V gene TRBV18 combines with J gene TRBJ1-2; D perhaps matches TRBD1 (5 bases). The CDR3 is 15 amino acids. Deletions cut 2 bases from V and 4 bases from J, with 14 bases between. CDR1 is KGHSH and CDR2 is LQKENI in the germline V gene. CDR3 nucleotides: TGTGCCAGCTCACCAGGGGCGAACGAGTCCTATGGCTACACCTTC. This sequence encodes CASSPGANESYGYTF. Full variable domain (missing parts from reference TRBV18 and TRBJ1-2): NAGVMQNPRHLVRRRGQEARLRCSPMKGHSHVYWYRQLPEEGLKFMVYLQKENIIDESGMPKERFSAEFPKEGPSILRIQQVVRGDSAAYFCASSPGANESYGYTFGSGTRLTVV.

This clonotype was detected many times. The chain has TRBV6-1 and TRBJ2-2; TRBD2 aligns across 8 bases. Per the germline V gene, CDR1 is MNHNS and CDR2 is SASEGT. This CDR3 contains 16 residues. J lost 3 bases, V lost 6 bases, and 9 bases had no gene match. CDR3 amino acids: CASRPGGGTHTGELFF. As DNA, the CDR3 is TGTGCCAGCAGACCCGGGGGGGGGACCCACACCGGGGAGCTGTTTTTT.

This clonotype was picked up many times. The chain combines TRBV29-1 with TRBJ2-5; no reliable D call. V was clipped by 5 bases and J by 5 bases, with 15 bases between them. The CDR3 totals 13 residues. Per germline, CDR1 SQVTM and CDR2 ANQGSEA. The CDR3 coding sequence is TGCAGCGTTTTACCTAGGGATTGGGAGACCCAGTACTTC. Translated, it gives CSVLPRDWETQYF.

This clonotype occurred many times. The V gene is TRBV28, the J gene TRBJ1-5; perhaps TRBD1 as D (5 bases). V was pared by 5 bases and J by 7 bases, with 18 bases between. Germline V lookup: CDR1 MDHEN, CDR2 SYDVKM. The length of the CDR3 is 15 residues. The chain's CDR3 is CASSPRERVSQPQHF. The CDR3 region has the DNA TGTGCCAGCAGTCCCAGGGAACGGGTTAGCCAGCCCCAGCATTTT.

This clonotype was detected many times. The chain carries TRBV7-9 and TRBJ2-2; 7 bases are shared with TRBD2. Germline V lookup: CDR1 SEHNR, CDR2 FQNEAQ (reference sequence). V trimming: 3 bases; J trimming: 5 bases; junction bases outside the gene matches: 3. The CDR3 totals 14 residues. The chain's CDR3 is CASSFPGRTGELFF. The CDR3 DNA follows: TGTGCCAGCAGCTTTCCCGGGAGGACCGGGGAGCTGTTTTTT.

Ten or more counts support this clonotype. The V gene is TRBV25-1, the J gene TRBJ2-1, with no clear D. The length of the CDR3 is 15 residues. CDR1 MGHDK and CDR2 SYGVNS come from the germline V gene. V shed 6 bases and J shed 8 bases, with 20 bases lying between them. The DNA for the CDR3 is TGTGCCAGCAGAATCACTCCAGAAACTCACGATGAGCAGTTCTTC. Encoded protein: CASRITPETHDEQFF.

As to this clonotype: One end of the junction is discordant with germline, which a read error may explain. The chain recombines TRBV18 with TRBJ1-1, with a tentative D call TRBD1 (5 bases). The germline CDR1 and CDR2 sequences are KGHSH and LQKENI. The length of the CDR3 is 14 residues. CDR3 nucleotides: TGTGCCAGCTCACCACCGAACTGGGGCACTAAAGCTTTCTTT. It codes for CASSPPNWGTKAFF.

There are many counts of this clonotype. The chain uses TRBV6-1 and TRBJ1-2; D remains unclear. This CDR3 region has 14 residues. The germline V gene encodes CDR1 MNHNS and CDR2 SASEGT. V lost 4 bases and J 6 bases, leaving 15 bases between the germline ends. CDR3 sequence reads: CASSVFRLPNGYTF. In DNA form, the CDR3 reads TGTGCCAGCAGTGTTTTCCGACTACCCAATGGCTACACCTTC.

The chain uses TRBV5-1 and TRBJ2-1; D gene ambiguous. Germline V CDR1 and CDR2: SGHRS, YFSETQ. This CDR3 is 12 amino acids long. The ends were cut back, 2 bases at V and 6 bases at J, with 6 bases in the middle. CDR3 in amino acids: CASSFGFNEQFF. CDR3 DNA sequence: TGCGCCAGCAGCTTTGGTTTCAATGAGCAGTTCTTC.

This clonotype was recorded many times. The chain uses TRBV20-1 and TRBJ2-1; 12 positions match TRBD2. The V segment lost 5 bases and the J segment 5 bases; nucleotides outside the gene matches: 7. The CDR3 loop spans 15 amino acids. Germline V gene lookup returns CDR1 DFQATT and CDR2 SNEGSKA (reference sequence). The CDR3, as DNA: TGCAGTGCTCACCTAGCGGGAGGGATCAACAATGAGCAGTTCTTC. Translation: CSAHLAGGINNEQFF.

The table lists this clonotype with many counts. The rearrangement uses TRBV5-1 and TRBJ2-2; D is tentatively TRBD1 or TRBD2 (5 bases each). V was shortened by 7 bases and J by 4 bases, with 14 bases between the two germline ends. Germline V gene sequence: CDR1 SGHRS, CDR2 YFSETQ. CDR3 length equals 14 residues. The CDR3 spells CASGQGVSTGELFF. The CDR3, as DNA: TGCGCCAGCGGGCAGGGAGTGAGCACCGGGGAGCTGTTTTTT.

This clonotype came up many times. The rearrangement links TRBV7-3 to TRBJ2-5; 8 nucleotides match TRBD1. Germline CDR1 is SGHTA and CDR2 is FQGTGA. V lost 0 bases, J lost 4 bases, and 4 bases stayed unmatched. The CDR3 length is 15 residues. The CDR3 coding sequence is TGTGCCAGCAGCTTAACCCAGGGGGCTGGAGAGACCCAGTACTTC. Translating it yields CASSLTQGAGETQYF.

The chain recombines TRBV20-1 with TRBJ2-1, with 14 nucleotides matching TRBD2. There are 16 residues in the CDR3. The trim removed 0 bases at V and 7 bases at J, leaving 5 bases unmatched. Germline CDR1 is DFQATT and CDR2 is SNEGSKA (reference sequence). CDR3 sequence reads: CSARDHGTSGGNEQFF. Written as DNA, the CDR3 is TGCAGTGCTAGAGATCATGGGACTAGCGGGGGAAATGAGCAGTTCTTC.

In its sample, this clonotype was seen many times. J is TRBJ1-4 and V is TRBV6-1, with D maybe TRBD1 (5 bases). The CDR3 contains 14 residues. Trimming removed 1 base at V and 3 bases at J, with 6 bases between. Germline lookup yields CDR1 MNHNS and CDR2 SASEGT. CDR3 loop: CASSEGGANEKLFF. CDR3 sequence (DNA): TGTGCCAGCAGTGAAGGGGGGGCTAATGAAAAACTGTTTTTT.

This clonotype was detected many times. CDR3 coding DNA: TGTGCCAGCAGTTATGGCGGCCCGTTCAGCAATCAGCCCCAGCATTTT. It encodes CASSYGGPFSNQPQHF. The chain has TRBV6-2 or TRBV6-3 and TRBJ1-5, with D unresolved. This CDR3 has 16 residues. Deletions cut 3 bases from V and 1 base from J, with 13 bases between. Germline V gene lookup returns CDR1 MNHEY and CDR2 SVGEGT.

The chain has TRBV5-1 and TRBJ2-1, with D possibly called TRBD1 or TRBD2 (6 bases each). This CDR3 is 14 amino acids long. Germline loops: CDR1 SGHRS, CDR2 YFSETQ. Trimming left V 0 bases short and J 8 bases short, with 12 bases between. This CDR3 is CASSLEGGKDEQFF. In nucleotides, the CDR3 is TGCGCCAGCAGCTTGGAAGGGGGGAAAGATGAGCAGTTCTTC.

CDR3 sequence (DNA): TGTGCCAGCAGCGACCGGGAGGGCGGCGTGGAAGAGACCCAGTACTTC. Translated, it gives CASSDREGGVEETQYF. V is TRBV9 and J is TRBJ2-5; 8 bases align to TRBD2. The CDR3 is 16 residues long. The J segment lost 3 bases and the V segment lost 3 bases, leaving 10 bases of the junction unmatched. Germline V lookup: CDR1 SGDLS, CDR2 YYNGEE.

Ten or more counts support this clonotype. The chain is built from TRBV7-9 and TRBJ1-4, with D uncertain. Germline CDR1 reads SEHNR; CDR2 reads FQNEAQ (reference sequence). This CDR3 has 12 residues. Trimming took 7 bases from V and 8 from J, leaving 11 bases between them. CDR3 protein: CASTQEYEKLFF. CDR3 DNA: TGTGCCAGCACTCAAGAATACGAAAAACTGTTTTTT. The complete variable domain, with remaining parts taken from reference TRBV7-9 and TRBJ1-4, reads DTGVSQNPRHKITKRGQNVTFRCDPISEHNRLYWYRQTLGQGPEFLTYFQNEAQLEKSRLLSDRFSAERPKGSFSTLEIQRTEQGDSAMYLCASTQEYEKLFFGSGTQLSVL.

This chain connects TRBV11-1 to TRBJ2-7, with 9 bases aligning to TRBD2. The CDR3 contains 16 residues. Germline V gene sequence: CDR1 SGHAT, CDR2 FQDESV (reference sequence). Trimming took 5 bases from V and 6 from J; bases not matched to a gene: 14. The CDR3 loop reads CASSQESREGLGEQYF. CDR3 DNA: TGTGCCAGCAGCCAAGAATCGCGGGAGGGGTTGGGCGAGCAGTACTTC.